The T cell receptor (beta chain) described here comes from a study of cytomegalovirus exposure and HLA in healthy donors. Study-level findings and limits: Available immune exposure information was restricted to CMV serostatus only. Later analysis associated a missense DCLRE1C variant with TCR beta V- and J-gene trimming.

The study ran its PCR with 60 Vbeta and 13 Jbeta primers. The repertoire was sequenced with immunoSEQ multiplex PCR; TCRdb's copy has only in-frame clones and lacks some. The sample contains 200,000 to 250,000 clones, less than 80% of which appear only once. Germline V CDR1 and CDR2: MGHRA, YSYEKL. This CDR3 is 16 amino acids long. Trimming cost V 4 bases and J 3 bases, with 16 bases left between them. This clone was seen a single time. Its antigen remains unknown. Sequencing was performed on PBMCs. The receptor was derived from a girl aged 2-10 years in good health and CMV-seronegative. The chain carries TRBV4-1 and TRBJ2-1; D is perhaps TRBD1 (6 bases). The CDR3 DNA sequence: TGCGCCAGCAGCCGAACTCCGGACAGCTACTACAATGAGCAGTTCTTC. This gives the protein CASSRTPDSYYNEQFF.